Listed here is a single T cell receptor beta chain. Treatment given: randomized to nivolumab then ipilimumab (arm A) or the reverse (arm B). Sorted cells were live CD3+CD8+, lacking CD19 and CD56, from PBMCs. Here immunoSEQ multiplex PCR was the method, and the copy in TCRdb shows in-frame clones only, minus some. The sample shows about 5,100 clones, roughly 76% of them seen only once. This sample is part of a study of sequential checkpoint blockade in melanoma. Study summary: Both treatment sequences were followed by maintenance nivolumab.

The ends lost 8 bases at V and 4 bases at J; junction bases unmatched: 3. CDR3 length equals 12 residues. Germline V gene data show CDR1 as SGHVS and CDR2 as FNYEAQ. The input for sequencing was CD8+ T cells sorted from blood (inferred from file names), taken from a patient given nivolumab and ipilimumab in sequence. The rearrangement uses TRBV7-6 and TRBJ1-1; TRBD1 aligns across 8 bases. The receptor was derived from a human patient with melanoma. Some clones in this sample may be carry-over from other donors' samples. The CDR3 here is CASRTGFTEAFF. The CDR3 DNA reads TGTGCCAGCCGGACAGGGTTCACTGAAGCTTTCTTT.